A single sample gave rise to the 24 T cell receptor beta chains below, sequenced in a study of blood T cell repertoires in COVID-19. The method was immunoSEQ multiplex PCR; TCRdb's version includes in-frame clones alone and lacks a portion of them. This table holds some 100,000 clones, roughly 80% found once. Input material: peripheral blood. Source of these receptors: a man aged 55 to 69 with acute or convalescent COVID-19.

The CDR3 loop is CASSSKRETQETQYF. The DNA for the CDR3 is TGTGCCAGCAGCTCCAAACGGGAAACCCAAGAGACCCAGTACTTC. V gene TRBV5-4 combines with J gene TRBJ2-5; a weak D match, TRBD2 (5 bases). CDR1 SGHNT and CDR2 YYREEE come from the germline V gene (reference sequence). The CDR3 contains 15 residues. V lost 3 bases and J lost 1, with 13 bases in between.

This chain links TRBV7-2 with TRBJ2-5; 7 bases agree with TRBD2. The germline V gene encodes CDR1 SGHTA and CDR2 FQGNSA. With V trimmed by 6 bases and J by 4 bases, 11 bases remained unmatched. The CDR3 covers 15 residues. The CDR3 protein is CASRLGGRVSETQYF. The CDR3 DNA sequence: TGTGCCAGCAGGCTCGGCGGGAGAGTATCAGAGACCCAGTACTTC.

The rearrangement joins TRBV7-3 to TRBJ2-3; 9 bases fit TRBD2. The CDR3 is 15 amino acids. CDR1 is SGHTA, CDR2 FQGTGA, per germline. V shed 5 bases, J shed 4 bases, and the junction held 7 bases outside the gene matches. This CDR3 reads CASSPIAGVADTQYF. Written as DNA, the CDR3 is TGTGCCAGCAGCCCCATAGCGGGAGTGGCAGATACGCAGTATTTT.

In this sample, this clone turned up a few times. This chain joins TRBV4-3 and TRBJ2-1; 10 nucleotides agree with TRBD1. Germline loops: CDR1 LGHNA, CDR2 YSLEER. V lost 1 base to trimming and J lost 0 bases; unmatched junction nucleotides: 12. The CDR3 is 20 residues long. CDR3 sequence reads: CASSQAWGTGASVSYNEQFF. The CDR3 bases are TGCGCCAGCAGCCAAGCCTGGGGGACAGGGGCATCTGTCTCCTACAATGAGCAGTTCTTC.

The chain has TRBV2 and TRBJ1-1; D is possibly TRBD1 (5 bases). The germline gives CDR1 SNHLY, CDR2 FYNNEI. V lost 5 bases and J lost 4, with 14 bases in between. There are 14 residues in the CDR3. The CDR3 here is CASSLSQVPTEAFF. In DNA, the CDR3 is TGTGCCAGCAGTCTCTCACAGGTCCCCACTGAAGCTTTCTTT.

The V call is TRBV19, the J call TRBJ1-5, with 9 bases that match TRBD1. J was trimmed by 7 bases and V by 5 bases; bases with no gene match: 6. The length of the CDR3 is 14 residues. Germline values: CDR1 LNHDA, CDR2 SQIVND (reference sequence). As DNA, the CDR3 is TGTGCCAGTAGTGTACAGGGGGCTTCGCAGCCCCAGCATTTT. This sequence encodes CASSVQGASQPQHF. The full variable domain, rest sourced from reference TRBV19 and TRBJ1-5, is DGGITQSPKYLFRKEGQNVTLSCEQNLNHDAMYWYRQDPGQGLRLIYYSQIVNDFQKGDIAEGYSVSREKKESFPLTVTSAQKNPTAFYLCASSVQGASQPQHFGDGTRLSIL.

The chain recombines TRBV6-5 with TRBJ1-1; perhaps TRBD1 as D (6 bases). The germline gives CDR1 MNHEY, CDR2 SVGAGI. The CDR3 runs to 15 residues. Trimming left V 5 bases short and J 4 bases short, with 17 bases between. DNA of the CDR3: TGTGCCAGCAGTCGTACAGGGACGGGGGGCACTGAAGCTTTCTTT. It translates to CASSRTGTGGTEAFF.

V and J are TRBV5-6 and TRBJ2-5; D unresolved. V was cut by 2 bases and J by 2 bases, with 10 bases left in between. The germline gives CDR1 SGHDT, CDR2 YYEEEE. The CDR3 totals 14 residues. The CDR3, as DNA: TGTGCCAGCAGCTTAGGCGGTGGTCAAGAGACCCAGTACTTC. Its translation is CASSLGGGQETQYF.

This chain joins TRBV5-6 and TRBJ1-1, with a tentative D call TRBD1 (6 bases). The CDR3 has 16 amino acids. The V gene's germline CDR1 is SGHDT and CDR2 YYEEEE. Trimming removed 2 bases at V and 0 bases at J, with 14 bases between. The CDR3 sequence is CASSLRQVRMNTEAFF. CDR3 DNA: TGTGCCAGCAGCTTAAGACAGGTTCGCATGAACACTGAAGCTTTCTTT.

The rearrangement uses TRBV6-4 and TRBJ1-4; tentative D call: TRBD1 (5 bases). V was shortened by 3 bases and J by 5 bases, with 13 bases between the two germline ends. Germline V gene lookup returns CDR1 MRHNA and CDR2 SNTAGT. The CDR3 is 15 amino acids. The CDR3 DNA reads TGTGCCAGCAGTGAAAGGGGAGGACCAAATGAAAAACTGTTTTTT. Its protein is CASSERGGPNEKLFF.

This sequence joins TRBV28 and TRBJ1-2; the D is unclear. The CDR3 sequence is 14 residues long. Germline V CDR1 and CDR2: MDHEN, SYDVKM. V was shortened by 6 bases and J by 7 bases, with 18 bases between the two germline ends. The CDR3 bases are TGTGCCAGCAGCCAGGAGATCGGGAGCGCTGGCTACACCTTC. Translated, it gives CASSQEIGSAGYTF.

This chain uses TRBV12-3 or TRBV12-4 with TRBJ1-2; perhaps TRBD1 as D (5 bases). V was clipped by 2 bases and J by 8 bases, with 12 bases between them. The CDR3 sequence is 13 residues long. CDR3 sequence: CASSLFRGGGYTF. In nucleotides, the CDR3 is TGTGCCAGCAGTTTATTTAGGGGAGGAGGCTACACCTTC.

A single count supports this clone. The genes are TRBV12-3 or TRBV12-4 and TRBJ1-1, with 7 bases lining up with TRBD1. V was pared by 5 bases and J by 1 base, with 1 base of the junction left unmatched. The CDR3 length is 13 residues. CDR3 protein: CASSGQANTEAFF. DNA of the CDR3: TGTGCCAGCAGTGGACAGGCGAACACTGAAGCTTTCTTT.

The chain links TRBV2 to TRBJ1-5; no reliable D call. This CDR3 is built from 13 residues. The V end lost 7 bases, the J end lost 1 base, and 8 bases lay between the germline ends. CDR1 is SNHLY, CDR2 FYNNEI, per germline. CDR3 protein: CASNIVSNQPQHF. CDR3 DNA: TGTGCCAGCAACATTGTGAGCAATCAGCCCCAGCATTTT.

This chain links TRBV5-6 with TRBJ2-3; D gene ambiguous. The length of the CDR3 is 14 residues. CDR1 and CDR2 from the germline V gene are SGHDT and YYEEEE. Between the trimmed V and J ends, which lost 0 bases and 2 bases, there was a span of 7 bases. The CDR3 coding sequence is TGTGCCAGCAGCTTGGTTGCAGACACAGATACGCAGTATTTT. Encoded protein: CASSLVADTDTQYF.

In this sample, this clone turned up a few times. This chain connects TRBV4-1 to TRBJ1-2; possible D gene TRBD1, 5 bases. The CDR3 has 14 amino acids. The V end was cut by 0 bases, the J end by 1 base, with 6 bases between. Germline V lookup: CDR1 MGHRA, CDR2 YSYEKL. CDR3 loop: CASSQDRGNYGYTF. DNA for the CDR3: TGCGCCAGCAGCCAAGATAGGGGTAACTATGGCTACACCTTC.

The V call is TRBV11-3, the J call TRBJ2-7; 8 nucleotides align to TRBD1. Looked up from germline, CDR1 is SGHNT and CDR2 is YENEEA. Losses at the gene ends were 5 bases for V and 2 bases for J; bases not matched to a gene: 5. The CDR3 contains 14 residues. Here the CDR3 reads CASSKGQGPYEQYF. The DNA of the CDR3 is TGTGCCAGCAGCAAAGGACAGGGCCCCTACGAGCAGTACTTC.

The CDR3 protein is CASSLVAGEGDTQYF. The DNA for the CDR3 is TGTGCCAGCAGCTTGGTAGCGGGGGAGGGAGATACGCAGTATTTT. The rearrangement uses TRBV5-4 and TRBJ2-3, with TRBD2 matching 9 bases. The trim removed 0 bases at V and 5 bases at J, leaving 4 bases unmatched. This CDR3 is 15 amino acids long. Germline assignment: CDR1 SGHNT and CDR2 YYREEE (reference sequence).

This chain links TRBV24-1 with TRBJ2-7; 8 bases match TRBD2. V gave up 6 bases and J gave up 2 bases; unmatched junction bases: 5. CDR3 size: 14 residues. Germline V gene lookup returns CDR1 KGHDR and CDR2 SFDVKD. DNA of the CDR3: TGTGCCACCAGTCCCAGCGGGAGAACCTACGAGCAGTACTTC. Translating gives CATSPSGRTYEQYF.

This chain connects TRBV10-2 to TRBJ1-3, with 7 positions matching TRBD1. The CDR3 runs to 15 residues. CDR1 is WSHSY and CDR2 is SAAADI in the germline V gene. J was trimmed by 0 bases and V by 6 bases; bases with no gene match: 5. Here the CDR3 DNA reads TGCGCCAGCAGCTGGGACAGCACCTCTGGAAACACCATATATTTT. This gives the protein CASSWDSTSGNTIYF.

The V and J genes are TRBV5-6 and TRBJ1-4; D is perhaps TRBD1 (6 bases). The CDR3 spans 15 residues. Germline loops: CDR1 SGHDT, CDR2 YYEEEE. The V end lost 4 bases, the J end lost 14 bases, and 24 bases lay between the germline ends. The CDR3 sequence: CASSLQGQLMKRLFF. The CDR3 DNA reads as TGTGCCAGCAGCCTTCAGGGGCAACTAATGAAAAGGCTGTTTTTT.

The chain couples TRBV24-1 to TRBJ2-1; D uncertain. The CDR3 totals 8 residues. Germline CDR1 is KGHDR and CDR2 is SFDVKD. In DNA, the CDR3 is TGTCCAACAGTCCAGTGGTTCTTC. Translated, it gives CPTVQWFF.

The CDR3 protein is CASSLPTSGRALTGELFF. In DNA, the CDR3 is TGTGCCAGCAGCTTACCGACTAGCGGGAGGGCATTGACCGGGGAGCTGTTTTTT. The chain uses TRBV7-8 and TRBJ2-2; the match to TRBD2 covers 14 bases. The CDR3 has 18 residues. Germline V gene lookup returns CDR1 SGHVS and CDR2 FQNEAQ. V dropped 2 bases and J dropped 5; count of bases not matched to a gene: 7.

This clone appeared a few times. This CDR3 is also generated by other DNA sequences in the sample. J is TRBJ2-5 and V is TRBV14; D not resolved. The CDR3 covers 13 residues. Trimming cost V 2 bases and J 2 bases, with 6 bases left between them. Germline-derived CDR1 and CDR2 are SGHDN and FVKESK. The chain's CDR3 is CASSQSLQETQYF. The CDR3 DNA reads as TGTGCCAGCAGCCAATCCTTACAAGAGACCCAGTACTTC.